The 22 T cell receptor beta chains below all came from one sample that was sequenced in a study of shared clonotypes between healthy human individuals. Using immunoSEQ multiplex PCR, the repertoire was profiled, and TCRdb retains in-frame clones only, with some absent. The repertoire holds hundreds of thousands of clones, around 72% seen once, with about a tenth in the top ten. Specimen: memory CD4+ T cells sorted from blood. The subset: CD45RA-negative fraction. These receptors all come from a young man in good health.

The V call is TRBV6-1, the J call TRBJ2-7, with 8 positions matching TRBD1. From germline, CDR1 is MNHNS and CDR2 SASEGT. The CDR3 spans 12 residues. J lost 6 bases, V lost 5 bases, and 3 bases had no gene match. CDR3: CASSPDRGEQYF. The CDR3 nucleotides read TGTGCCAGCAGTCCAGACAGGGGCGAGCAGTACTTC.

The chain carries TRBV6-5 and TRBJ1-1, with D possibly matching TRBD1 (6 bases). V lost 0 bases and J lost 4, with 12 bases in between. This CDR3 contains 15 residues. In germline, CDR1 is MNHEY, CDR2 SVGAGI. CDR3 coding DNA: TGTGCCAGCAGTTACTCGGGCAGGGGTGTCACTGAAGCTTTCTTT. This sequence encodes CASSYSGRGVTEAFF.

The rearrangement links TRBV30 to TRBJ2-7, with D perhaps given as TRBD1 or TRBD2 (5 bases each). V gave up 3 bases and J gave up 9 bases, with 21 bases separating them. This CDR3 contains 14 residues. Germline lookup yields CDR1 GTSNPN and CDR2 SVGIG (reference sequence). The CDR3 loop reads CAWRRDPGQSGQYF. The CDR3, as DNA: TGTGCCTGGAGAAGGGACCCCGGCCAGTCAGGGCAGTACTTC.

V gene TRBV5-1 combines with J gene TRBJ2-3; 7 positions agree with TRBD2. Trimming at V came to 1 base and at J to 9 bases, leaving 14 bases not matched to a gene. Germline V gives CDR1 SGHRS, CDR2 YFSETQ. The CDR3 has 16 amino acids. CDR3: CASSLSAGASSWTQYF. DNA of the CDR3: TGCGCCAGCAGCTTGTCCGCGGGAGCGTCAAGTTGGACGCAGTATTTT. Together with reference TRBV5-1 and TRBJ2-3, the CDR3 gives the full variable domain: KAGVTQTPRYLIKTRGQQVTLSCSPISGHRSVSWYQQTPGQGLQFLFEYFSETQRNKGNFPGRFSGRQFSNSRSEMNVSTLELGDSALYLCASSLSAGASSWTQYFGPGTRLTVL.

V is TRBV19 and J is TRBJ2-7; possibly TRBD2 for D (6 bases). The CDR3 spans 14 residues. Trimming took 4 bases from V and 2 from J, leaving 12 bases between them. From germline, CDR1 is LNHDA and CDR2 SQIVND (reference sequence). CDR3 DNA: TGTGCCAGTAGTAGAAGACTAGAAGCCTACGAGCAGTACTTC. Protein sequence: CASSRRLEAYEQYF.

This clone was detected a few times. The genes are TRBV5-6 and TRBJ2-7; 9 nucleotides align to TRBD2. CDR1 and CDR2 from the germline V gene are SGHDT and YYEEEE. Germline trimming cut 4 bases from V and 4 bases from J; bases unmatched to any gene: 6. The CDR3 has 14 amino acids. CDR3: CASSEAGGEYEQYF. DNA for the CDR3: TGTGCCAGCAGCGAGGCGGGAGGGGAATACGAGCAGTACTTC.

The rearrangement uses TRBV25-1 and TRBJ2-5; tentative D call: TRBD1 (6 bases). The CDR3 sequence is 14 residues long. Germline CDR1 MGHDK, CDR2 SYGVNS. V was pared by 1 base and J by 5 bases, with 11 bases between. The CDR3 protein is CASSESRGWETQYF. The CDR3, as DNA: TGTGCCAGCAGTGAATCAAGGGGGTGGGAGACCCAGTACTTC.

This clone was seen a few times. The V call is TRBV2, the J call TRBJ2-1; TRBD2 might be the D (5 bases). There are 16 residues in the CDR3. Trimming pared 6 bases from V and 4 bases from J, leaving 19 bases between. The V gene's germline CDR1 is SNHLY and CDR2 FYNNEI. The CDR3 is CASRTSGSGRYNEQFF. The DNA of the CDR3 is TGTGCCAGCAGGACGTCGGGGAGCGGTCGGTACAATGAGCAGTTCTTC.

The CDR3 DNA is TGTGCCAGCAGCTTGGCGGGTAGCTCCTACGAGCAGTACTTC. As protein: CASSLAGSSYEQYF. The chain links TRBV5-6 to TRBJ2-7; no firm D call. Trimming took 0 bases from V and 0 from J, leaving 7 bases between them. The CDR3 is made up of 14 amino acids. Germline CDR1 SGHDT, CDR2 YYEEEE. Full variable domain (rest looked up from reference TRBV5-6 and TRBJ2-7): DAGVTQSPTHLIKTRGQQVTLRCSPKSGHDTVSWYQQALGQGPQFIFQYYEEEERQRGNFPDRFSGHQFPNYSSELNVNALLLGDSALYLCASSLAGSSYEQYFGPGTRLTVT.

The chain joins TRBV19 to TRBJ1-2, with 7 bases that match TRBD1. This CDR3 contains 15 residues. The V gene end was trimmed by 2 bases and the J gene end by 4 bases; junction bases not matched to a gene: 7. CDR1 LNHDA and CDR2 SQIVND come from the germline V gene (reference sequence). CDR3 residues: CASSIRQGGPYGYTF. In nucleotides, the CDR3 is TGTGCCAGTAGTATACGACAGGGCGGACCCTATGGCTACACCTTC.

The chain couples TRBV4-3 to TRBJ2-6; D is undetermined. V lost 4 bases to trimming and J lost 0 bases, with 4 bases between them. The germline V gene encodes CDR1 LGHNA and CDR2 YSLEER. This CDR3 spans 14 amino acids. CDR3 residues: CASSRGSGANVLTF. The DNA of the CDR3 is TGCGCCAGCAGCCGAGGCTCTGGGGCCAACGTCCTGACTTTC.

The CDR3 loop is CASSVGEETQYF. The CDR3 DNA follows: TGCGCCAGCAGTGTAGGGGAAGAGACCCAGTACTTC. The J gene is TRBJ2-5, the V gene TRBV10-2; weak D call: TRBD1 (5 bases). The CDR3 totals 12 residues. V was trimmed by 4 bases and J by 3 bases, leaving 6 bases between them. Germline assignment: CDR1 WSHSY and CDR2 SAAADI.

The DNA of the CDR3 is TGTGCCAGCAGCTCAGGACTAGCGGGAGGGCGACGCAATGAGCAGTTCTTC. It encodes CASSSGLAGGRRNEQFF. This chain links TRBV11-2 with TRBJ2-1, with 15 positions matching TRBD2. CDR3 length: 17 residues. Germline CDR1 is SGHAT and CDR2 is FQNNGV. V was pared by 4 bases and J by 6 bases, with 7 bases of the junction left unmatched.

This chain uses TRBV10-2 with TRBJ2-5; D uncertain. Germline-derived CDR1 and CDR2 are WSHSY and SAAADI. The V end lost 4 bases, the J end lost 3 bases, and 3 bases lay between the germline ends. The CDR3 has 11 residues. The CDR3 sequence is CASSVKETQYF. The CDR3 DNA reads TGCGCCAGCAGTGTAAAAGAGACCCAGTACTTC.

This clone was seen once. This rearrangement joins TRBV19 to TRBJ1-5; D is possibly TRBD1 (6 bases). The CDR3 covers 14 residues. Trimming shortened V by 6 bases and J by 3 bases, and 12 bases separated the two germline ends. CDR1 is LNHDA and CDR2 is SQIVND in the germline V gene (reference sequence). For the CDR3, the DNA is TGTGCCAGTAGGCTGCAGGGGTACAATCAGCCCCAGCATTTT. It translates to CASRLQGYNQPQHF. The full variable domain, with the rest looked up from reference TRBV19 and TRBJ1-5, is DGGITQSPKYLFRKEGQNVTLSCEQNLNHDAMYWYRQDPGQGLRLIYYSQIVNDFQKGDIAEGYSVSREKKESFPLTVTSAQKNPTAFYLCASRLQGYNQPQHFGDGTRLSIL.

This clone came up once. The chain links TRBV7-2 to TRBJ2-3; either TRBD1 or TRBD2 may supply D (5 bases each). The CDR3 has 14 amino acids. V lost 3 bases to trimming and J lost 6 bases, with 13 bases between them. Germline CDR1 reads SGHTA; CDR2 reads FQGNSA. The CDR3 bases are TGTGCCAGCAGCTTGGGGCAGGACTGGGATACGCAGTATTTT. Translation gives CASSLGQDWDTQYF.

The J gene is TRBJ2-3, the V gene TRBV7-8; D is perhaps TRBD2 (6 bases). Germline CDR1 is SGHVS and CDR2 is FQNEAQ. The CDR3 extends over 14 amino acids. Trimming removed 1 base at V and 6 bases at J, with 11 bases between. The CDR3 DNA reads as TGTGCCAGCAGCTTAGAATGGGGGGTTGATACGCAGTATTTT. It translates to CASSLEWGVDTQYF.

The table lists this clone with a few counts. J is TRBJ2-5 and V is TRBV7-2; no definite D call. The CDR3 has 12 amino acids. Trimming removed 2 bases at V and 3 bases at J, with 4 bases between. The V gene's germline CDR1 is SGHTA and CDR2 FQGNSA. The CDR3 sequence: CASSLSEETQYF. CDR3 coding DNA: TGTGCCAGCAGCTTAAGTGAAGAGACCCAGTACTTC.

This rearrangement joins TRBV5-6 to TRBJ2-5; weak D call: TRBD1 (6 bases). Trimming cost V 3 bases and J 4 bases, with 16 bases left between them. The CDR3 is made up of 15 amino acids. The germline CDR1 and CDR2 sequences are SGHDT and YYEEEE. CDR3 DNA: TGTGCCAGCAGCTCGGTGGTGGGACATAGAGAGACCCAGTACTTC. Translation: CASSSVVGHRETQYF. Using reference TRBV5-6 and TRBJ2-5 for the parts outside the CDR3, the full variable domain is DAGVTQSPTHLIKTRGQQVTLRCSPKSGHDTVSWYQQALGQGPQFIFQYYEEEERQRGNFPDRFSGHQFPNYSSELNVNALLLGDSALYLCASSSVVGHRETQYFGPGTRLLVL.

This sequence joins TRBV7-2 and TRBJ2-1, with TRBD2 matching 8 bases. The CDR3 totals 16 residues. Trimming cost V 5 bases and J 3 bases; bases outside gene matches: 9. The germline V gene encodes CDR1 SGHTA and CDR2 FQGNSA. The DNA of the CDR3 is TGTGCCAGCAGCGATCATAGCGGGACATACTACAATGAGCAGTTCTTC. It is translated as CASSDHSGTYYNEQFF.

Only one count was recorded for this clone. This chain links TRBV28 with TRBJ1-1; D gene ambiguous. Germline V gene sequence: CDR1 MDHEN, CDR2 SYDVKM. The V end lost 7 bases, the J end lost 5 bases, and 8 bases lay between the germline ends. The CDR3 length is 11 residues. CDR3 bases: TGTGCCAGCAAAATGGGGACTGAAGCTTTCTTT. It specifies CASKMGTEAFF.

V usage is TRBV9 and J usage is TRBJ2-3; 8 bases are shared with TRBD1. Trimming took 1 base from V and 0 from J; bases not matched to a gene: 4. CDR3 length: 16 residues. Germline loops: CDR1 SGDLS, CDR2 YYNGEE. The chain's CDR3 is CASSVTGQGSTDTQYF. For the CDR3, the DNA is TGTGCCAGCAGCGTAACTGGACAGGGCAGCACAGATACGCAGTATTTT.